This TCR beta chain was sequenced in a study of T-cell reconstitution after alpha-beta-depleted transplantation in children. Findings and limits, study-wide: Some patients' high day-60 TCRbeta diversity was attributed to recipient cells surviving conditioning.

Concerning this clonotype itself: The antigen is undetermined.

It was with unique molecular identifiers that the TCRbeta library was prepared. One entry per CDR3 protein results from TCRdb running MiXCR on the PCR reads. The sample has about 580,000 distinct CDR3 sequences, 27% seen once; the top ten hold less than 40%. Sequences were derived from PBMCs, sampled before TCRalphabeta/CD19-depleted stem cell transplant. The TCR comes from a boy in the first two years of life with Wiskott-Aldrich syndrome, due to receive a stem cell transplant.

CDR3 residues: CSGTVRTYDEQFF. The CDR3 nucleotides read TGCAGCGGGACCGTGAGGACATACGATGAGCAGTTCTTC. This chain joins TRBV29-1 and TRBJ2-1; possibly TRBD1 for D (5 bases). V lost 7 bases and J lost 8, with 18 bases in between. Germline values: CDR1 SQVTM, CDR2 ANQGSEA. The CDR3 is 13 residues long.